This TCR beta chain was recorded in a study of untreated major depressive disorder. The ends lost 5 bases at V and 3 bases at J; junction bases unmatched: 8. CDR1 and CDR2 (germline): LNHDA, SQIVND (reference sequence). This CDR3 comprises 16 residues. Thawed PBMCs underwent magnetic negative selection for CD4+ T cells. This table comes from immunoSEQ multiplex PCR, and its TCRdb copy is limited to in-frame clones, with some not included. The sample has about 21,000 clones, just under 90% seen once. The sequenced sample consisted of CD4+ T cells from PBMCs. The TCR comes from a woman aged 40 to 50 in good health. The gene calls are TRBV19 and TRBJ1-5, with TRBD1 matching 9 bases. The CDR3, as DNA: TGTGCCAGTAGTCCCCCGGACAGGGGACCCAATCAGCCCCAGCATTTT. The encoded protein is CASSPPDRGPNQPQHF.